Listed here are 26 T cell receptor beta chains from one sample, sequenced in a study of T cells in Graves' hyperthyroidism and ophthalmopathy (dated by TCRdb to between 2017 and 2020). Library preparation employed multiplex PCR. Instrument used: Illumina HiSeq 2000. The TCR beta CDR3 regions were amplified from RNA transcripts. For the first round of RT-PCR on the TCR CDR3, the HTBI primer set was used together with the Qiagen OneStep RT-PCR kit. TCRdb reanalyzed the raw reads on its own, using fastp at Q25 for trimming and MiXCR for clone calling, and kept in-frame beta chains. Rows matching on CDR3 protein sequence are summarized as one entry with the most common DNA and genes. The sample table shows roughly 100,000 distinct CDR3 sequences, and 51% are seen once. The ten largest clones represent less than 30% of the sample. The sequenced sample was blood. These TCRs come from a woman in her thirties or forties with Graves' hyperthyroidism.

This clonotype was seen repeatedly, ten times or more. The chain couples TRBV7-3 to TRBJ1-5; 10 bases map to TRBD1. The CDR3 runs to 14 residues. The V segment lost 5 bases and the J segment 6 bases; nucleotides outside the gene matches: 4. CDR1 is SGHTA and CDR2 is FQGTGA in the germline V gene. CDR3 sequence: CASSQTGGGQPQHF. CDR3 DNA sequence: TGTGCCAGCAGCCAGACAGGGGGCGGTCAGCCCCAGCATTTT.

This clonotype was seen repeatedly, ten times or more. Here the CDR3 DNA reads TGTGCCAGTAGTACCGGGACTCTCAGCTCCTACGAGCAGTACTTC. This translates into CASSTGTLSSYEQYF. The rearrangement uses TRBV19 and TRBJ2-7; maybe TRBD2 (6 bases). This CDR3 is built from 15 residues. V gave up 4 bases and J gave up 0 bases, with 13 bases separating them. Germline V gene sequence: CDR1 LNHDA, CDR2 SQIVND (reference sequence).

This clonotype appeared a single time. This rearrangement joins TRBV9 to TRBJ1-5; 7 bases match TRBD1. The junction had 8 bases not matched to a gene; V was cut back by 0 bases and J by 14 bases. The V gene's germline CDR1 is SGDLS and CDR2 YYNGEE. The CDR3 has 13 amino acids. The CDR3 here is CASSVGTGYYEHF. The CDR3 DNA sequence: TGTGCCAGCAGCGTAGGGACAGGATACTACGAGCATTTT.

The chain links TRBV7-9 to TRBJ1-1, with D uncertain. Germline CDR1 SEHNR, CDR2 FQNEAQ (reference sequence). The CDR3 spans 12 residues. With 3 bases removed from V and 11 bases from J, the gap between germline ends came to 13 bases. CDR3 residues: CASSFGQAGAFF. The DNA for the CDR3 is TGTGCCAGCAGCTTCGGGCAGGCTGGGGCTTTCTTT.

This clonotype was seen a single time. The V call is TRBV7-6, the J call TRBJ1-2; 7 nucleotides align to TRBD1. V lost 1 base and J lost 8; bases outside the gene matches: 7. From germline, CDR1 is SGHVS and CDR2 FNYEAQ. The CDR3 runs to 14 residues. In DNA, the CDR3 is TGTGCCAGCAGCTTAGGAGGAGGGGGCGCCGGCTACACCTTC. Amino acid sequence: CASSLGGGGAGYTF.

The gene calls are TRBV24-1 and TRBJ1-4; 9 bases fit TRBD1. The germline gives CDR1 KGHDR, CDR2 SFDVKD. V lost 9 bases to trimming and J lost 12 bases; unmatched junction nucleotides: 4. This CDR3 comprises 11 residues. The CDR3 bases are TGTGCCACCTCTCGGACAGGGGAACTGTTTTTT. Translation: CATSRTGELFF.

The chain joins TRBV13 to TRBJ2-3, with D possibly matching TRBD2 (6 bases). The V end was cut by 8 bases, the J end by 2 bases, with 17 bases between. The CDR3 consists of 15 residues. The germline V gene encodes CDR1 PRHDT and CDR2 FYEKMQ (reference sequence). The CDR3 DNA follows: TGTGCCAGCTCACCATCTAGCGCTTTCACAGATACGCAGTATTTT. The encoded protein is CASSPSSAFTDTQYF.

Details on this clonotype: A much larger clonotype is one base distant, so this may be a read error. CDR3 bases: TGTGCCGGTAGTTTCCGACCGACCGCCTCCTACGAGCAGTACTTC. Amino acids: CAGSFRPTASYEQYF. This chain uses TRBV19 with TRBJ2-7; no reliable D call. There are 15 residues in the CDR3. Germline V CDR1 and CDR2: LNHDA, SQIVND (reference sequence). The full variable domain, its missing parts supplied by reference TRBV19 and TRBJ2-7, is DGGITQSPKYLFRKEGQNVTLSCEQNLNHDAMYWYRQDPGQGLRLIYYSQIVNDFQKGDIAEGYSVSREKKESFPLTVTSAQKNPTAFYLCAGSFRPTASYEQYFGPGTRLTVT.

This clonotype was picked up many times. This chain uses TRBV20-1 with TRBJ2-7; 11 bases are a match to TRBD2. CDR1 is DFQATT, CDR2 SNEGSKA, per germline (reference sequence). The CDR3 runs to 13 residues. The V gene end was trimmed by 8 bases and the J gene end by 4 bases; junction bases not matched to a gene: 7. CDR3 nucleotide sequence: TGCAGTCATTCGGGACTAGCGGATTACGAGCAGTACTTC. It is translated as CSHSGLADYEQYF.

The chain is built from TRBV2 and TRBJ1-2; D might be TRBD1 (6 bases). Trimming left V 1 base short and J 4 bases short, with 13 bases between. The germline gives CDR1 SNHLY, CDR2 FYNNEI. The CDR3 is 15 amino acids. The DNA of the CDR3 is TGTGCCAGCAGTGAAGGGGGCAGGGGAGGCTATGGCTACACCTTC. Amino acid sequence: CASSEGGRGGYGYTF.

This chain connects TRBV7-6 to TRBJ1-2; TRBD1 matches at 9 bases. Germline CDR1 reads SGHVS; CDR2 reads FNYEAQ. V gave up 3 bases and J gave up 5 bases; unmatched junction bases: 10. The CDR3 extends over 16 amino acids. CDR3 DNA sequence: TGTGCCAGCAGCTTGTCCCACCGGACAGGGGCGTATGGCTACACCTTC. Amino acid sequence: CASSLSHRTGAYGYTF.

This clonotype has ten or more counts. The rearrangement uses TRBV5-1 and TRBJ1-2; 7 bases agree with TRBD1. Germline values: CDR1 SGHRS, CDR2 YFSETQ. The ends lost 3 bases at V and 4 bases at J; junction bases unmatched: 6. The CDR3 length is 14 residues. The CDR3 loop is CASSYDTGAYGYTF. CDR3 nucleotide sequence: TGCGCCAGCAGCTACGACACAGGGGCCTATGGCTACACCTTC.

This clonotype appeared many times. The genes are TRBV6-1 and TRBJ1-5, with 7 positions matching TRBD1. This CDR3 spans 14 amino acids. Germline CDR1 is MNHNS and CDR2 is SASEGT. Unmatched junction bases numbered 12, after V lost 1 base and J lost 15 bases. The CDR3 DNA is TGTGCCAGCAGTGAAGTGAACCGGGACAGAGGTCCGCATTTT. The encoded protein is CASSEVNRDRGPHF.

This clonotype was recorded once. This sequence joins TRBV10-3 and TRBJ1-3; D uncertain. V gave up 10 bases and J gave up 4 bases, with 11 bases separating them. Per the germline V gene, CDR1 is ENHRY and CDR2 is SYGVKD. This CDR3 spans 12 amino acids. In DNA form, the CDR3 reads TGTGCCACTGCCAGCTCCGGAAACACCATATATTTT. It translates to CATASSGNTIYF.

This clonotype turned up a few times. The rearrangement links TRBV7-2 to TRBJ1-5; D gene uncertain. V was cut by 5 bases and J by 0 bases, with 8 bases left in between. The CDR3 is 14 amino acids. From germline, CDR1 is SGHTA and CDR2 FQGNSA. The CDR3 loop is CASSRWTSNQPQHF. CDR3 DNA: TGTGCCAGCAGCCGTTGGACTAGCAATCAGCCCCAGCATTTT. The full variable domain, with the rest looked up from reference TRBV7-2 and TRBJ1-5, is GAGVSQSPSNKVTEKGKDVELRCDPISGHTALYWYRQSLGQGLEFLIYFQGNSAPDKSGLPSDRFSAERTGGSVSTLTIQRTQQEDSAVYLCASSRWTSNQPQHFGDGTRLSIL.

J is TRBJ1-1 and V is TRBV10-3; TRBD1 matches 7 bases. Germline loops: CDR1 ENHRY, CDR2 SYGVKD. This CDR3 is built from 14 residues. After removal of 3 bases from V and 3 bases from J, the junction contained 4 bases not matched to a gene. In nucleotides, the CDR3 is TGTGCCATCAGTGAAGGGGGACAGTACACTGAAGCTTTCTTT. Protein: CAISEGGQYTEAFF.

As regards this clonotype: This may arise from a read error, as a much more abundant clone is one base away. Since the CDR3 does not end with the conserved phenylalanine or tryptophan, this likely comes from a read error. J is TRBJ2-7 and V is TRBV7-2; perhaps D is TRBD1 or TRBD2 (5 bases each). This CDR3 is 15 amino acids long. From germline, CDR1 is SGHTA and CDR2 FQGNSA. Trimming cost V 1 base and J 7 bases, with 17 bases left between them. The CDR3 region has the DNA TGTGCCAGCAGCTTAGGTCAGGGAGTCCTCCGGGAGCAGTACCTC. It encodes CASSLGQGVLREQYL.

This chain joins TRBV11-2 and TRBJ2-5, with D perhaps matching TRBD1 or TRBD2 (5 bases each). Deletions cut 8 bases from V and 3 bases from J, with 16 bases between. This CDR3 contains 14 residues. Germline lookup yields CDR1 SGHAT and CDR2 FQNNGV. The CDR3 is CASAGGQLEETQYF. CDR3 coding DNA: TGTGCCAGCGCCGGCGGACAACTAGAAGAGACCCAGTACTTC.

This clonotype was recorded at least ten times. The rearrangement links TRBV29-1 to TRBJ1-2; D remains ambiguous. Trimming shortened V by 8 bases and J by 5 bases, and 21 bases separated the two germline ends. Per the germline V gene, CDR1 is SQVTM and CDR2 is ANQGSEA. This CDR3 is built from 14 residues. The chain's CDR3 is CSSSSPPEEYGYTF. Here the CDR3 DNA reads TGCAGCTCCTCCTCCCCCCCGGAGGAGTATGGCTACACCTTC.

This clonotype was detected many times. The chain couples TRBV2 to TRBJ2-7, with D perhaps matching TRBD1 (6 bases). Germline V gives CDR1 SNHLY, CDR2 FYNNEI. Trimming stripped 8 bases from V and 3 bases from J, with 11 bases between. The CDR3 contains 12 residues. CDR3 nucleotide sequence: TGTGCCAGCCGGGACAACTACTACGAGCAGTACTTC. Translation gives CASRDNYYEQYF. The full variable domain, completed using reference TRBV2 and TRBJ2-7, is EPEVTQTPSHQVTQMGQEVILRCVPISNHLYFYWYRQILGQKVEFLVSFYNNEISEKSEIFDDQFSVERPDGSNFTLKIRSTKLEDSAMYFCASRDNYYEQYFGPGTRLTVT.

This clonotype was observed once. This may arise from a read error, as a much more abundant clone is one base away. The rearrangement links TRBV5-4 to TRBJ2-7; 9 bases match TRBD2. The CDR3 consists of 16 residues. Per germline, CDR1 SGHNT and CDR2 YYREEE (reference sequence). For the CDR3, the DNA is TGTGCCAGCAGCTTCCGTGGAGCTAGCGGGGTGGGCGAGCGGTACTTC. Its protein product is CASSFRGASGVGERYF.

J is TRBJ1-2 and V is TRBV6-1; 7 bases fit TRBD1. CDR1 and CDR2 (germline): MNHNS, SASEGT. This CDR3 comprises 13 residues. V lost 6 bases to trimming and J lost 2 bases; unmatched junction nucleotides: 3. CDR3: CASSPGQNYGYTF. The CDR3 DNA reads TGTGCCAGCAGCCCGGGACAGAACTATGGCTACACCTTC.

Notes on this clonotype: The conserved phenylalanine or tryptophan normally closing the CDR3 is absent here, so this likely arose from a read error. The chain links TRBV9 to TRBJ2-5; a weak D match, TRBD2 (7 bases). This CDR3 is built from 15 residues. Trimming left V 5 bases short and J 4 bases short, with 18 bases between. Germline CDR1 SGDLS, CDR2 YYNGEE. CDR3 sequence: CASRGEGGDAETQYL. As DNA, the CDR3 is TGTGCCAGCAGAGGTGAAGGGGGGGACGCAGAGACCCAGTACCTC.

With respect to this clonotype: The final CDR3 position lacks the conserved phenylalanine or tryptophan, pointing to a likely read error. It is unclear where the CDR3 begins or ends on the DNA, so no DNA is shown, and the CDR3 is as TCRdb lists it. The chain combines TRBV7-6 with TRBJ2-2; the table's D gene call, TRBD2, was not cross checked with the DNA. The CDR3 is 17 amino acids in total, end residues counted. Looked up from germline, CDR1 is SGHVS and CDR2 is FNYEAQ. The CDR3 is CASSSHRDQPNTGELLL.

This clonotype was observed a single time. The chain uses TRBV10-2 and TRBJ2-5; D could derive from TRBD1 or TRBD2 (6 bases each). Per germline, CDR1 WSHSY and CDR2 SAAADI. The CDR3 spans 15 residues. Trimming left V 0 bases short and J 6 bases short, with 14 bases between. DNA of the CDR3: TGCGCCAGCAGTGAGTCGACTCGGGGGCGAAAGACCCAGTACTTC. Translated: CASSESTRGRKTQYF.

This clonotype has at least ten counts. J is TRBJ1-4 and V is TRBV7-9; 10 bases are shared with TRBD1. From germline, CDR1 is SEHNR and CDR2 FQNEAQ (reference sequence). The CDR3 consists of 12 residues. V dropped 8 bases and J dropped 8; count of bases not matched to a gene: 2. CDR3 protein: CASGDRGEKLFF. CDR3 coding DNA: TGTGCCAGCGGGGACAGGGGCGAAAAACTGTTTTTT.